A selection of T cell receptor beta chains follows, all from one sample in a study of T cell responses to AZD1222 COVID-19 vaccine. Profiled with immunoSEQ multiplex PCR; TCRdb holds only in-frame clones, not every one. The data contain roughly 100,000 clones, approximately 88% of them singletons. The source material was peripheral blood, sampled on day 0 of AZD1222 vaccination. Every receptor here comes from an adult in good health. CDR3s include the opening cysteine and the closing phenylalanine or tryptophan. The D gene is left open where the match is weak. Clone size, where shown, is once, few, many, or a class for clones that have expanded.

d_call: NA; v_call: TRBV6-2/TRBV6-3; j_call: TRBJ2-7; clone_size: once; cdr3_nt: TGTGCCAGCAGCCACCAGGGGTTATACGAGCAGTACTTC; cdr3_aa: CASSHQGLYEQYF
d_call: TRBD2; v_call: TRBV18; j_call: TRBJ2-2; clone_size: NA; cdr3_nt: TGTGCCAGCTCACCGGTACGACTAGCGGGGGCGAACACCGGGGAGCTGTTTTTT; cdr3_aa: CASSPVRLAGANTGELFF
d_call: NA; v_call: TRBV2; j_call: TRBJ2-5; clone_size: NA; cdr3_nt: TGTGCCAGCACCCGGCTGACGTACCAAGAGACCCAGTACTTC; cdr3_aa: CASTRLTYQETQYF
d_call: NA; v_call: TRBV19; j_call: TRBJ2-2; clone_size: NA; cdr3_nt: TGTGCCAGTAGTGCCCCGGAGTGGGACCAAACCGGGGAGCTGTTTTTT; cdr3_aa: CASSAPEWDQTGELFF
d_call: TRBD2; v_call: TRBV19; j_call: TRBJ2-1; clone_size: NA; cdr3_nt: TGTGCCACCCAGGACGGGGGGCTAAGCGGGAGGGGTGAGCAGTTCTTC; cdr3_aa: CATQDGGLSGRGEQFF
d_call: TRBD1; v_call: TRBV19; j_call: TRBJ1-1; clone_size: NA; cdr3_nt: TGTGCCAGTAGTACCGGACAGGGTCTGGGCACTGAAGCTTTCTTT; cdr3_aa: CASSTGQGLGTEAFF
d_call: TRBD1; v_call: TRBV5-1; j_call: TRBJ2-3; clone_size: NA; cdr3_nt: TGCGCCAGCAGACAGGGGGCCACAGATACGCAGTATTTT; cdr3_aa: CASRQGATDTQYF
d_call: NA; v_call: TRBV7-2; j_call: TRBJ1-1; clone_size: NA; cdr3_nt: TGTGCCAGCAGCTTAGTGCGGCAGTACACTGAAGCTTTCTTT; cdr3_aa: CASSLVRQYTEAFF
d_call: NA; v_call: TRBV30; j_call: TRBJ1-1; clone_size: NA; cdr3_nt: TGTGCCTGGAGTGGAGGCCTTGCCCCCGAAGCTTTCTTT; cdr3_aa: CAWSGGLAPEAFF
d_call: NA; v_call: TRBV9; j_call: TRBJ2-1; clone_size: NA; cdr3_nt: TGTGCCAGCAGCGTAGTATCCGGGATCGACAATGAGCAGTTCTTC; cdr3_aa: CASSVVSGIDNEQFF
d_call: TRBD1; v_call: TRBV28; j_call: TRBJ2-7; clone_size: once; cdr3_nt: TGTGCCAGCAGTACTCTCGGGACAGGGTTCCACGAGCAGTACTTC; cdr3_aa: CASSTLGTGFHEQYF
d_call: NA; v_call: TRBV3-1/TRBV3-2; j_call: TRBJ1-3; clone_size: NA; cdr3_nt: TGTGCCAGCAGCCAAGCGGGGACGAATAGTGGCACCATATATTTT; cdr3_aa: CASSQAGTNSGTIYF
d_call: TRBD1; v_call: TRBV11-2; j_call: TRBJ2-7; clone_size: NA; cdr3_nt: TGTGCCAGCAGCTCAGGACAGGGGGCGTACGAGCAGTACTTC; cdr3_aa: CASSSGQGAYEQYF
d_call: NA; v_call: TRBV5-4; j_call: TRBJ1-4; clone_size: NA; cdr3_nt: TGTGCCAGCAGCCCCAGCCTGGGCAATGAAAAACTGTTTTTT; cdr3_aa: CASSPSLGNEKLFF
d_call: TRBD2; v_call: TRBV7-2; j_call: TRBJ2-7; clone_size: NA; cdr3_nt: TGTGCCAGCAGCTTAGTTTCCGGGACTAGATACGAGCAGTACTTC; cdr3_aa: CASSLVSGTRYEQYF
d_call: TRBD1; v_call: TRBV18; j_call: TRBJ1-4; clone_size: NA; cdr3_nt: TGTGCCAGCTCACCACCGAATTCAGGGGGTTGGCCTAATGAAAAACTGTTTTTT; cdr3_aa: CASSPPNSGGWPNEKLFF
d_call: NA; v_call: TRBV9; j_call: TRBJ1-1; clone_size: NA; cdr3_nt: TGTGCCAGCAGCCCCGTGGAGTCGTTGAACACTGAAGCTTTCTTT; cdr3_aa: CASSPVESLNTEAFF